Following are 8 T cell receptor beta chains from one sample sequenced in a study of T cells in Graves' hyperthyroidism and ophthalmopathy. From RNA transcripts, TCR beta CDR3 regions were amplified. The HTBI primer set drove a first-round RT-PCR of the TCR CDR3. Each CDR3 protein is one row after TCRdb ran MiXCR on the multiplex PCR reads. The sample carries roughly 580,000 distinct CDR3 sequences, 40% to 55% recorded once. The specimen sequenced was peripheral blood or thyroid tissue (not recorded which). The receptors originated from a woman between 18 and 29 years old with Graves' hyperthyroidism.

This clonotype was picked up many times. The rearrangement joins TRBV29-1 to TRBJ1-1; D is undetermined. Germline V gives CDR1 SQVTM, CDR2 ANQGSEA. V was shortened by 8 bases and J by 4 bases, with 14 bases between the two germline ends. CDR3 length: 12 residues. CDR3 sequence: CSTPGSGTEAFF. For the CDR3, the DNA is TGCAGCACCCCTGGCAGTGGCACTGAAGCTTTCTTT. The entire variable domain, with the rest obtained from reference TRBV29-1 and TRBJ1-1, is as follows: SAVISQKPSRDICQRGTSLTIQCQVDSQVTMMFWYRQQPGQSLTLIATANQGSEATYESGFVIDKFPISRPNLTFSTLTVSNMSPEDSSIYLCSTPGSGTEAFFGQGTRLTVV.

Comments on this clonotype: Relative to the germline gene, one junction end is altered; a read error may explain this. This sequence joins TRBV7-9 and TRBJ1-2; D is ambiguous. Per the germline V gene, CDR1 is SEHNR and CDR2 is FQNEAQ (reference sequence). There are 14 residues in the CDR3. The CDR3 DNA is TGCGCCAGCAGCCAAGGGAGGGAAAACTATGGCTACACCTTC. Translated: CASSQGRENYGYTF.

Worth noting for this clonotype: A much larger clone differs by one base, so this may be a read error. CDR3 in DNA: TGTGCCAGCAGAGAACGGTTAATGAGGGGACTGTTTTTT. This sequence encodes CASRERLMRGLFF. This chain connects TRBV2 to TRBJ1-4; D is perhaps TRBD1 (5 bases). The V end was cut by 6 bases, the J end by 13 bases, with 18 bases between. CDR1 SNHLY and CDR2 FYNNEI come from the germline V gene. CDR3 length: 13 residues. The entire variable domain, with the rest obtained from reference TRBV2 and TRBJ1-4, is as follows: EPEVTQTPSHQVTQMGQEVILRCVPISNHLYFYWYRQILGQKVEFLVSFYNNEISEKSEIFDDQFSVERPDGSNFTLKIRSTKLEDSAMYFCASRERLMRGLFFGSGTQLSVL.

This clonotype was observed a handful of times. The chain couples TRBV7-2 to TRBJ1-2; D not resolved. Trimming took 2 bases from V and 0 from J, leaving 7 bases between them. The CDR3 consists of 14 residues. The germline V gene has CDR1 SGHTA and CDR2 FQGNSA. The CDR3 DNA reads TGTGCCAGCAGCTTATCTCAAACTAACTATGGCTACACCTTC. This encodes CASSLSQTNYGYTF.

This clonotype was recorded many times. CDR3 in amino acids: CASSNAAGSPLHF. The CDR3 DNA sequence: TGTGCCAGTAGTAACGCTGCCGGGTCACCCCTCCACTTT. This chain connects TRBV19 to TRBJ1-6, with D unresolved. Germline CDR1 is LNHDA and CDR2 is SQIVND (reference sequence). The CDR3 runs 13 residues. Trimming stripped 4 bases from V and 10 bases from J, with 11 bases between.

Notes on this clonotype: One end of the junction varies from germline; a read error may be responsible. This chain joins TRBV2 and TRBJ2-7, with 11 nucleotides matching TRBD1. Germline loops: CDR1 SNHLY, CDR2 FYNNEI. The CDR3 is made up of 15 amino acids. The CDR3 protein is CASSYSGQGGLEQCF. In DNA, the CDR3 is TGTGCCAGCAGTTACTCGGGACAGGGGGGTCTCGAGCAGTGCTTC.

This clonotype has ten or more counts. This sequence joins TRBV29-1 and TRBJ1-1; D not resolved. The CDR3 consists of 11 residues. Per the germline V gene, CDR1 is SQVTM and CDR2 is ANQGSEA. V was pared by 5 bases and J by 1 base, with 5 bases between. The DNA of the CDR3 is TGCAGCGTTTCGGGGAACACTGAAGCTTTCTTT. This sequence encodes CSVSGNTEAFF.

This clonotype showed up many times. The chain joins TRBV19 to TRBJ1-5; D is unresolved. CDR1 and CDR2 (germline): LNHDA, SQIVND (reference sequence). CDR3 length: 13 amino acids. V dropped 5 bases and J dropped 5 bases, with 10 bases sitting between them. CDR3 nucleotide sequence: TGTGCCAGTAGTGCTGGGTTACATCAGCCCCAGCATTTT. Amino acid sequence: CASSAGLHQPQHF.